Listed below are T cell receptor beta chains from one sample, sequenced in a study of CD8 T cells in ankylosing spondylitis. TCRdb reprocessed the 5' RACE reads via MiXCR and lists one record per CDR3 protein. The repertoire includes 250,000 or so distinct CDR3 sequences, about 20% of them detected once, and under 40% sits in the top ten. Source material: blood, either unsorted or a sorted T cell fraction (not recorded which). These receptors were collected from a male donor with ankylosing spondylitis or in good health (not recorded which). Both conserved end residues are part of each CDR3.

cdr3_aa: CASSFLVQGGGNQPQHF; j_call: TRBJ1-5; v_call: TRBV12-3/TRBV12-4
cdr3_aa: CASTGLAGNYNEQFF; j_call: TRBJ2-1; v_call: TRBV27
cdr3_aa: CASSQDEGTGLYEQYF; j_call: TRBJ2-7; v_call: TRBV4-1
cdr3_aa: CASSSGLAATDTQYF; j_call: TRBJ2-3; v_call: TRBV7-3
cdr3_aa: CASSPQGTTEAFF; j_call: TRBJ1-1; v_call: TRBV6-6
cdr3_aa: CASSLEGTSGRDEQFF; j_call: TRBJ2-1; v_call: TRBV12-3/TRBV12-4
cdr3_aa: CASSPGRGEAFF; j_call: TRBJ1-1; v_call: TRBV5-6
cdr3_aa: CSVGGLAEETQYF; j_call: TRBJ2-5; v_call: TRBV29-1
cdr3_aa: CASSYRDGYTF; j_call: TRBJ1-2; v_call: TRBV6-5
cdr3_aa: CASSLQGAGYTF; j_call: TRBJ1-2; v_call: TRBV12-3/TRBV12-4
cdr3_aa: CSVVEWGMGSEQFF; j_call: TRBJ2-1; v_call: TRBV29-1
cdr3_aa: CASSEPIGRAVTIEQFF; j_call: TRBJ2-1; v_call: TRBV6-1
cdr3_aa: CASSPDPGTSPYTGELFF; j_call: TRBJ2-2; v_call: TRBV4-1
cdr3_aa: CSGRALNTEAFF; j_call: TRBJ1-1; v_call: TRBV29-1
cdr3_aa: CASSSGLAYETQYF; j_call: TRBJ2-5; v_call: TRBV11-2
cdr3_aa: CASSYSKTSGFQETQYF; j_call: TRBJ2-5; v_call: TRBV6-5
cdr3_aa: CASSQEQGSSGSLGSYNEQFF; j_call: TRBJ2-1; v_call: TRBV4-1
cdr3_aa: CSVEDLGSPSPTDTQYF; j_call: TRBJ2-3; v_call: TRBV29-1
cdr3_aa: CASSYLGGSYEQYF; j_call: TRBJ2-7; v_call: TRBV7-2
cdr3_aa: CASSFETLTEAFF; j_call: TRBJ1-1; v_call: TRBV7-6
cdr3_aa: CASRARTF; j_call: TRBJ1-2; v_call: TRBV28
cdr3_aa: CATRNGRSYEQYF; j_call: TRBJ2-7; v_call: TRBV25-1
cdr3_aa: CASSGYATNEKLFF; j_call: TRBJ1-4; v_call: TRBV27
cdr3_aa: CASSLRQGTYEQYF; j_call: TRBJ2-7; v_call: TRBV11-2
cdr3_aa: CASSYGPMGRTYEQYF; j_call: TRBJ2-7; v_call: TRBV6-5
cdr3_aa: CASSEPYMVSTDNEQFF; j_call: TRBJ2-1; v_call: TRBV2
cdr3_aa: CASSQAAGDTGELFF; j_call: TRBJ2-2; v_call: TRBV6-2/TRBV6-3
cdr3_aa: CASSPLGNYEQYF; j_call: TRBJ2-7; v_call: TRBV9
cdr3_aa: CASSPTGTNTLGDEQYF; j_call: TRBJ2-7; v_call: TRBV4-1
cdr3_aa: CASSQVGASLSYEQYF; j_call: TRBJ2-7; v_call: TRBV3-1
cdr3_aa: CSVEGVRGGIGGETQYF; j_call: TRBJ2-5; v_call: TRBV29-1
cdr3_aa: CASGLLAGGHNEQFF; j_call: TRBJ2-1; v_call: TRBV12-5
cdr3_aa: CASSLALAGNNEQFF; j_call: TRBJ2-1; v_call: TRBV5-5
cdr3_aa: CATSGRSTGELFF; j_call: TRBJ2-2; v_call: TRBV24-1
cdr3_aa: CASSDREEYYNEQFF; j_call: TRBJ2-1; v_call: TRBV7-9
cdr3_aa: CASAEGVSGNTIYF; j_call: TRBJ1-3; v_call: TRBV6-1
cdr3_aa: CASREDNPYEQYF; j_call: TRBJ2-7; v_call: TRBV6-1
cdr3_aa: CASIPTGLAGPEQYF; j_call: TRBJ2-7; v_call: TRBV6-1
cdr3_aa: CASSQDARGPYNEQFF; j_call: TRBJ2-1; v_call: TRBV4-3
cdr3_aa: CASSPGENYEQYF; j_call: TRBJ2-7; v_call: TRBV7-7
cdr3_aa: CASSQAYRDNPYEQFF; j_call: TRBJ2-1; v_call: TRBV3-1
cdr3_aa: CASSYPTRAQPSGELFF; j_call: TRBJ2-2; v_call: TRBV18
cdr3_aa: CSVVGRVDNEQFF; j_call: TRBJ2-1; v_call: TRBV29-1
cdr3_aa: CASSPGTSSGANVLTF; j_call: TRBJ2-6; v_call: TRBV2
cdr3_aa: CASSPEWGQGSTDTQYF; j_call: TRBJ2-3; v_call: TRBV6-1
cdr3_aa: CSAVPRDSVSYEQYF; j_call: TRBJ2-7; v_call: TRBV20-1
cdr3_aa: CASESRTGRDEQFF; j_call: TRBJ2-1; v_call: TRBV10-2
cdr3_aa: CASSLGTVEQETQYF; j_call: TRBJ2-5; v_call: TRBV7-9
cdr3_aa: CASSFSGVKSGANVLTF; j_call: TRBJ2-6; v_call: TRBV12-3/TRBV12-4
cdr3_aa: CASSYPGTGGLETQYF; j_call: TRBJ2-5; v_call: TRBV6-5
cdr3_aa: CASSSPWVGTGVANEQFF; j_call: TRBJ2-1; v_call: TRBV18